The clone carrying this T cell receptor (beta chain) is medium-sized by share. Memory CD4+ cells were defined as CD4+CD45RO+CD25-. After constant-region reverse-primer amplification, full-length variable regions underwent semi-nested PCR with Nested Universal Primer A. Using its own MiXCR run on the 5' RACE reads, TCRdb lists one record per CDR3 protein. Among several thousand distinct CDR3 sequences listed, 36% were seen once. Germline loops: CDR1 SGHDN, CDR2 FVKESK. The CDR3 loop spans 13 amino acids. V shed 6 bases and J shed 1 base, with 8 bases lying between them. The chain joins TRBV14 to TRBJ2-3, with a tentative D call TRBD2 (5 bases). The sequenced sample consisted of tumor-infiltrating memory CD4+ T cells sorted from the breast tumor. Regarding subset: memory CD4+ T cells, CD4+CD45RO+CD25-. This receptor was taken from a female donor with breast cancer. The DNA for the CDR3 is TGTGCCAGCAGGTTCGGGGGCACAGATACGCAGTATTTT. Translating it yields CASRFGGTDTQYF. Together with reference TRBV14 and TRBJ2-3, the CDR3 gives the full variable domain: EAGVTQFPSHSVIEKGQTVTLRCDPISGHDNLYWYRRVMGKEIKFLLHFVKESKQDESGMPNNRFLAERTGGTYSTLKVQPAELEDSGVYFCASRFGGTDTQYFGPGTRLTVL.